The 29 T cell receptor beta chains reported below all come from one sample, sequenced in a study of CD8+ T cells in alopecia areata (dated by TCRdb to between 2017 and 2018). According to the study, the label for this sample's time point signals: about 25 weeks on oral tofacitinib. The sample's treatment or condition label, decoded: oral pan-JAK inhibitor, 5-10 mg twice daily. Library creation used the immunoSEQ multiplex PCR assay. RNA was extracted from all samples and reverse transcribed into cDNA, which served as template for TCR sequencing. Sourced from immuneACCESS, this table was stored by TCRdb with only in-frame sequences that have V and J called. A share of the clones is absent; for the studies checked, an unresolved V gene accounts for under half, and the remainder has no known explanation. The sample table contains over 100,000 clones; only one count was recorded for around 50% of them. Less than 15% of the sample belongs to the ten largest clones.

Specimen: CD8+ T cells sorted from blood, collected at week 24, from a patient treated with tofacitinib. The receptors here all came from a human donor with alopecia areata.

V and J are TRBV13 and TRBJ2-5, with D tentatively TRBD1 (5 bases). The CDR3 length is 12 residues. CDR1 and CDR2 from the germline V gene are PRHDT and FYEKMQ (reference sequence). Trimming stripped 5 bases from V and 5 bases from J, with 9 bases between. The CDR3 region is CASSPRDETQYF. In DNA form, the CDR3 reads TGTGCCAGCAGCCCCAGGGATGAGACCCAGTACTTC.

This clone was found a few times. The CDR3 DNA reads TGTGCCAGCAGTCCGACACCGAACACCGGGGAGCTGTTTTTT. It encodes CASSPTPNTGELFF. This chain connects TRBV6-5 to TRBJ2-2; no reliable D call. CDR3 length: 14 residues. Germline CDR1 reads MNHEY; CDR2 reads SVGAGI. V was pared by 5 bases and J by 0 bases, with 7 bases between.

This chain uses TRBV6-6 with TRBJ2-3, with D perhaps matching TRBD2 (5 bases). The germline CDR1 and CDR2 sequences are MNHNY and SVGAGI (reference sequence). This CDR3 spans 13 amino acids. Trimming took 5 bases from V and 5 from J, leaving 11 bases between them. The CDR3 DNA follows: TGTGCCAGCAGTCACACGGGGAGAGATACGCAGTATTTT. This sequence encodes CASSHTGRDTQYF.

For the CDR3, the DNA is TGCAGCGTTGTTCCCAGCGACACCGGGGAGCTGTTTTTT. Its translation: CSVVPSDTGELFF. The chain couples TRBV29-1 to TRBJ2-2; D not certain. The CDR3 runs to 13 residues. V shed 4 bases and J shed 3 bases, with 9 bases lying between them. Germline CDR1 reads SQVTM; CDR2 reads ANQGSEA.

This rearrangement joins TRBV29-1 to TRBJ2-7, with D tentatively TRBD1 or TRBD2 (5 bases each). The CDR3 totals 12 residues. Germline CDR1 reads SQVTM; CDR2 reads ANQGSEA. Trimming shortened V by 6 bases and J by 3 bases, and 12 bases separated the two germline ends. The CDR3 nucleotides read TGCAGCGTCTCGGGGCCTAGCTACGAGCAGTACTTC. Translating gives CSVSGPSYEQYF.

As concerns this clone: Other DNA sequences in the same sample also yield this CDR3. V is TRBV6-5 and J is TRBJ2-7; 10 nucleotides align to TRBD1. Germline V gene sequence: CDR1 MNHEY, CDR2 SVGAGI. With 2 bases clipped from V and 2 bases from J, the junction kept 0 bases outside the gene matches. CDR3 length: 14 residues. CDR3 region: CASSYGQGAYEQYF. CDR3 DNA: TGTGCCAGCAGTTACGGACAGGGGGCCTACGAGCAGTACTTC.

The chain recombines TRBV6-5 with TRBJ2-7; 7 nucleotides agree with TRBD2. V gave up 3 bases and J gave up 10 bases; unmatched junction bases: 6. CDR3 length: 12 residues. The germline CDR1 and CDR2 sequences are MNHEY and SVGAGI. The CDR3 is CASSYSGLDQYF. The CDR3 DNA follows: TGTGCCAGCAGTTATTCTGGACTAGATCAGTACTTC.

The chain links TRBV4-2 to TRBJ1-5, with D unresolved. This CDR3 is built from 13 residues. The germline CDR1 and CDR2 sequences are LGHNA and YNFKEQ. Trimming pared 3 bases from V and 3 bases from J, leaving 6 bases between. CDR3 coding DNA: TGTGCCAGCAGCCAGACTATCAATCAGCCCCAGCATTTT. Amino acids: CASSQTINQPQHF.

The sample holds a few counts of this clone. This sequence joins TRBV7-3 and TRBJ2-2; possible D gene TRBD1, 5 bases. Trimming took 5 bases from V and 6 from J, leaving 19 bases between them. The CDR3 totals 16 residues. CDR1 is SGHTA, CDR2 FQGTGA, per germline. The CDR3 bases are TGTGCCAGCAGCCTCTGGGGTCAGGGCTACGCCGGGGAGCTGTTTTTT. Translating it yields CASSLWGQGYAGELFF. The full variable domain, its missing parts supplied by reference TRBV7-3 and TRBJ2-2, is GAGVSQTPSNKVTEKGKYVELRCDPISGHTALYWYRQSLGQGPEFLIYFQGTGAADDSGLPNDRFFAVRPEGSVSTLKIQRTERGDSAVYLCASSLWGQGYAGELFFGEGSRLTVL.

The V gene is TRBV13, the J gene TRBJ2-5; no clear D gene. The CDR3 length is 13 residues. From germline, CDR1 is PRHDT and CDR2 FYEKMQ (reference sequence). With 3 bases removed from V and 4 bases from J, the gap between germline ends came to 9 bases. The DNA for the CDR3 is TGTGCCAGCAGCTTCCGGCAGGCAGAGACCCAGTACTTC. Its protein product is CASSFRQAETQYF.

Only a few counts were recorded for this clone. In the same sample, other DNA sequences code for this CDR3. The CDR3 nucleotides are TGCGCCAGCAGCCAAGACAGGGACAGGGTCTACAATGAGCAGTTCTTC. Translated: CASSQDRDRVYNEQFF. The chain links TRBV4-3 to TRBJ2-1; 9 positions agree with TRBD1. The CDR3 totals 16 residues. V shed 0 bases and J 3 bases; nucleotides not matched to a gene: 3. The germline CDR1 and CDR2 sequences are LGHNA and YSLEER.

The chain employs TRBV29-1 and TRBJ2-7; D may be TRBD1 or TRBD2 (5 bases each). The CDR3 sequence is 14 residues long. V was clipped by 7 bases and J by 1 base, with 17 bases between them. Germline loops: CDR1 SQVTM, CDR2 ANQGSEA. The CDR3 reads CSAIPGRQSYEQYF. CDR3 bases: TGCAGCGCTATACCGGGACGCCAGTCCTACGAGCAGTACTTC.

This clone was found once. The chain combines TRBV4-3 with TRBJ2-3; D is ambiguous. The length of the CDR3 is 15 residues. Per germline, CDR1 LGHNA and CDR2 YSLEER. The V and J ends lost 1 base and 7 bases respectively, with 15 bases between them. As DNA, the CDR3 is TGCGCCAGCAGCCAAGTCTTTAGTCAGGACCATACGCAGTATTTT. Translating gives CASSQVFSQDHTQYF.

The rearrangement joins TRBV7-9 to TRBJ2-5; no firm D call. The V and J ends lost 4 bases and 5 bases respectively, with 8 bases between them. CDR3 length equals 12 residues. Per germline, CDR1 SEHNR and CDR2 FQNEAQ (reference sequence). This CDR3 is CASSSPAETQYF. The CDR3 nucleotides read TGTGCCAGCAGCTCCCCCGCGGAGACCCAGTACTTC.

The V and J genes are TRBV5-6 and TRBJ1-2; D gene uncertain. From germline, CDR1 is SGHDT and CDR2 YYEEEE. CDR3 size: 12 residues. The V end was cut by 4 bases, the J end by 4 bases, with 8 bases between. This chain's CDR3 is CASSVGGYGYTF. In DNA, the CDR3 is TGTGCCAGCAGCGTCGGAGGCTATGGCTACACCTTC. The complete variable domain, with remaining parts taken from reference TRBV5-6 and TRBJ1-2, reads DAGVTQSPTHLIKTRGQQVTLRCSPKSGHDTVSWYQQALGQGPQFIFQYYEEEERQRGNFPDRFSGHQFPNYSSELNVNALLLGDSALYLCASSVGGYGYTFGSGTRLTVV.

The chain joins TRBV13 to TRBJ1-2; D possibly corresponds to TRBD1 (6 bases). The CDR3 consists of 15 residues. V dropped 5 bases and J dropped 4 bases, with 17 bases sitting between them. Germline CDR1 reads PRHDT; CDR2 reads FYEKMQ (reference sequence). The CDR3 nucleotides are TGTGCCAGCAGCCCCGCCGGGGGCCCTAGCTATGGCTACACCTTC. Translated, it gives CASSPAGGPSYGYTF.

The chain has TRBV6-6 and TRBJ1-1, with D perhaps matching TRBD1 (5 bases). Germline assignment: CDR1 MNHNY and CDR2 SVGAGI (reference sequence). The CDR3 is 13 residues long. V was pared by 0 bases and J by 7 bases, with 9 bases between. The CDR3 DNA sequence: TGTGCCAGCAGTTACTCAGGGGCGCGTGAAGCTTTCTTT. It translates to CASSYSGAREAFF.

The V call is TRBV6-5, the J call TRBJ1-1; no reliable D call. The germline CDR1 and CDR2 sequences are MNHEY and SVGAGI. There are 13 residues in the CDR3. V lost 7 bases and J lost 1, with 10 bases in between. CDR3 DNA sequence: TGTGCCAGCACCTTGATACCGAACACTGAAGCTTTCTTT. It translates to CASTLIPNTEAFF.

This clone occurred a few times. The rearrangement joins TRBV4-3 to TRBJ2-7, with 10 bases matching TRBD2. The germline V gene has CDR1 LGHNA and CDR2 YSLEER. The J segment lost 4 bases and the V segment lost 0 bases, leaving 9 bases of the junction unmatched. The CDR3 sequence is 17 residues long. The CDR3 DNA reads TGCGCCAGCAGCCAAGATGAGCTAGCGGGGGTTGAGTACGAGCAGTACTTC. The encoded protein is CASSQDELAGVEYEQYF.

J is TRBJ1-5 and V is TRBV6-5, with unresolved D. There are 13 residues in the CDR3. Trimming cost V 7 bases and J 4 bases, with 11 bases left between them. The V gene's germline CDR1 is MNHEY and CDR2 SVGAGI. This CDR3 is CASTHGGNQPQHF. Here the CDR3 DNA reads TGTGCCAGCACCCACGGCGGGAATCAGCCCCAGCATTTT.

The rearrangement links TRBV5-6 to TRBJ2-1; D is undetermined. V was clipped by 3 bases and J by 8 bases, with 15 bases between them. The length of the CDR3 is 14 residues. Per the germline V gene, CDR1 is SGHDT and CDR2 is YYEEEE. The CDR3 DNA reads TGTGCCAGCAGCTCGACCTCTTCTGTGGATGAGCAGTTCTTC. Encoded protein: CASSSTSSVDEQFF.

This clone was detected a few times. The chain joins TRBV6-5 to TRBJ1-1; 10 positions agree with TRBD1. Germline-derived CDR1 and CDR2 are MNHEY and SVGAGI. Trimming at V came to 1 base and at J to 4 bases, leaving 0 bases not matched to a gene. The CDR3 has 14 residues. The CDR3 nucleotides read TGTGCCAGCAGTTACTGGACAGGGGGCACTGAAGCTTTCTTT. This sequence encodes CASSYWTGGTEAFF.

The genes are TRBV5-6 and TRBJ1-5, with D unresolved. Germline V gene lookup returns CDR1 SGHDT and CDR2 YYEEEE. This CDR3 region has 13 residues. V lost 0 bases and J 9 bases, leaving 10 bases between the germline ends. The CDR3 spells CASSLEFAPPQHF. For the CDR3, the DNA is TGTGCCAGCAGCTTGGAGTTCGCGCCGCCCCAGCATTTT.

The genes are TRBV30 and TRBJ1-4, with a weak D call TRBD1 (5 bases). The CDR3 has 14 amino acids. V lost 3 bases and J lost 5, with 13 bases in between. Per germline, CDR1 GTSNPN and CDR2 SVGIG (reference sequence). The CDR3 sequence is CAWSEGPENEKLFF. The CDR3 bases are TGTGCCTGGAGCGAGGGACCCGAAAATGAAAAACTGTTTTTT.

V and J are TRBV4-1 and TRBJ2-7, with 7 bases matching TRBD1. Looked up from germline, CDR1 is MGHRA and CDR2 is YSYEKL. With 0 bases clipped from V and 2 bases from J, the junction kept 7 bases outside the gene matches. This CDR3 has 16 residues. CDR3 coding DNA: TGCGCCAGCAGCCAAGACCGACAGGGCTTAACCTACGAGCAGTACTTC. The encoded protein is CASSQDRQGLTYEQYF.

This clone was counted only a few times. The rearrangement links TRBV29-1 to TRBJ2-6; D gene ambiguous. The CDR3 runs 15 residues. CDR1 is SQVTM and CDR2 is ANQGSEA in the germline V gene. V was clipped by 7 bases and J by 0 bases, with 13 bases between them. The CDR3 here is CSAWRRSSGANVLTF. Written as DNA, the CDR3 is TGCAGCGCCTGGCGGAGATCCTCTGGGGCCAACGTCCTGACTTTC.

V usage is TRBV7-9 and J usage is TRBJ1-4; D is undetermined. CDR1 and CDR2 (germline): SEHNR, FQNEAQ (reference sequence). Between the trimmed V and J ends, which lost 8 bases and 0 bases, there was a span of 7 bases. The CDR3 consists of 13 residues. CDR3 nucleotide sequence: TGTGCCAGCGGGCGCCCAACTAATGAAAAACTGTTTTTT. As protein: CASGRPTNEKLFF.

This clone was seen only a few times. This chain joins TRBV7-9 and TRBJ2-3; 9 positions match TRBD2. The CDR3 totals 14 residues. J was trimmed by 6 bases and V by 5 bases; bases with no gene match: 6. Germline V gene sequence: CDR1 SEHNR, CDR2 FQNEAQ (reference sequence). This chain's CDR3 is CASSIGTSPDTQYF. Here the CDR3 DNA reads TGTGCCAGCAGCATTGGGACTAGCCCCGATACGCAGTATTTT.

The chain combines TRBV15 with TRBJ2-7; 7 bases align to TRBD1. Germline V gives CDR1 LNHNV, CDR2 YYDKDF (reference sequence). The J segment lost 4 bases and the V segment lost 4 bases, leaving 4 bases of the junction unmatched. The CDR3 is made up of 13 amino acids. DNA for the CDR3: TGTGCCACCAGCACCTTGGACAGGTACGAGCAGTACTTC. Its protein is CATSTLDRYEQYF.